This T cell receptor (beta chain) was identified in a study of blood T cell repertoires in COVID-19. On the study more broadly: The origin of the acute and convalescent COVID-19 samples was the United States, Italy and Spain. Sample material is recorded as cDNA or gDNA derived from T cells, B-cell-depleted T cells, or PBMCs.

V gave up 7 bases and J gave up 3 bases, with 12 bases separating them. Germline V gene lookup returns CDR1 MNHNY and CDR2 SVGAGI (reference sequence). The CDR3 spans 13 residues. Per the original data handling: Amplification of reference gene primers provided the estimated nucleated cell counts. The assay was immunoSEQ multiplex PCR, and TCRdb's table has in-frame clones only and misses some. V and J calls and clone size follow that table, whereas D and trimming were derived from the DNA. The sample shows under 95,000 clones, roughly 89% of them seen only once. Source material: peripheral blood. The V call is TRBV6-6, the J call TRBJ1-2; D is undetermined. This receptor was identified in a man between 60 and 75 years old with acute or convalescent COVID-19. The CDR3 coding sequence is TGTGCCAGCACCTCACAAGAGGACTATGGCTACACCTTC. Its protein is CASTSQEDYGYTF.